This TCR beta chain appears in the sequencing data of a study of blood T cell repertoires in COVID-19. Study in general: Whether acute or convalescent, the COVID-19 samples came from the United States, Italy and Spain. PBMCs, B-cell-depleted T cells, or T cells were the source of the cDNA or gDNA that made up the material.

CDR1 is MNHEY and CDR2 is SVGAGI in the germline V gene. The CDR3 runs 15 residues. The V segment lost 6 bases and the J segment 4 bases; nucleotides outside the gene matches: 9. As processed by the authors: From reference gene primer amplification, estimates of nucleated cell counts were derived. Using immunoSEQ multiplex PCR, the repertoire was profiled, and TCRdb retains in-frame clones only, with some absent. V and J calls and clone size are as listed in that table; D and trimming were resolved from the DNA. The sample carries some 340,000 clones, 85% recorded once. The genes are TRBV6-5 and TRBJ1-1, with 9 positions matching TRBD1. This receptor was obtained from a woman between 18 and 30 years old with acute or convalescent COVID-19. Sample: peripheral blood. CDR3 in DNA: TGTGCCAGCAGAGTCCTGGACAGGGGCGGCACTGAAGCTTTCTTT. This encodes CASRVLDRGGTEAFF.